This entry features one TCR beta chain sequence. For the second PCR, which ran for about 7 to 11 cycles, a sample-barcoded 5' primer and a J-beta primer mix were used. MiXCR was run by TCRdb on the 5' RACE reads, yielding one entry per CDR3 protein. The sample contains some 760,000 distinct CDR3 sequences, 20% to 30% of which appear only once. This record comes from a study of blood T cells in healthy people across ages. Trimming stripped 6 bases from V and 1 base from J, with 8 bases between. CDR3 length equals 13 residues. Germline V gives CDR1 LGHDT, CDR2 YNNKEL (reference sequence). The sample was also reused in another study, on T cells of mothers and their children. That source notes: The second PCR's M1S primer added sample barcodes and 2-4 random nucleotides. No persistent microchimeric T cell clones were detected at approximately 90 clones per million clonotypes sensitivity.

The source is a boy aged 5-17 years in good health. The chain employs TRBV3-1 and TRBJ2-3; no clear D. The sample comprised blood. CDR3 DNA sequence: TGTGCCAGCAGGAGTCGCGGCACAGATACGCAGTATTTT. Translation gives CASRSRGTDTQYF.